Following are 25 T cell receptor beta chains from one sample sequenced in a study of CD8+CD57+ T cells in acquired aplastic anemia. CDR3 and TCR beta VDJ profiling relied on genomic DNA as the template. TCRdb reprocessed the reads with MiXCR, giving one entry per CDR3 protein. In the table there are about 170,000 distinct CDR3 sequences, just under 65% of which are singletons. Sequenced material: sorted CD4+, CD8+, or CD8+CD57+ T cells (not recorded which) from PBMCs. These receptors all stem from a human donor in good health.

The chain employs TRBV6-4 and TRBJ2-5, with TRBD2 matching over 14 bases. Germline CDR1 and CDR2: MRHNA and SNTAGT. V was clipped by 5 bases and J by 7 bases; unmatched bases: 9. CDR3 length equals 16 residues. CDR3 in DNA: TGTGCCAGCAGTACCGGGACTAGCGGGGGCGTGGGGACCCAGTACTTC. Protein: CASSTGTSGGVGTQYF.

J is TRBJ2-5 and V is TRBV7-9; unclear D gene. Germline CDR1 SEHNR, CDR2 FQNEAQ (reference sequence). This CDR3 contains 12 residues. Between the trimmed V and J ends, which lost 5 bases and 5 bases, there was a span of 9 bases. The CDR3 sequence is CASSPHPETQYF. The CDR3, as DNA: TGTGCCAGCAGCCCCCACCCGGAGACCCAGTACTTC.

On this clonotype: A read error may produce the germline difference seen at one junction end. The chain employs TRBV7-3 and TRBJ2-7, with TRBD1 matching 7 bases. Germline V CDR1 and CDR2: SGHTA, FQGTGA. The CDR3 is 14 residues long. In nucleotides, the CDR3 is TGCGCCAGCAGCCAAGGTACAGGGGTTAGCGAGCAGTACTTC. Its translation is CASSQGTGVSEQYF.

This chain connects TRBV7-9 to TRBJ2-7; TRBD1 matches 7 bases. The CDR3 has 15 residues. The germline V gene encodes CDR1 SEHNR and CDR2 FQNEAQ (reference sequence). The ends lost 5 bases at V and 7 bases at J; junction bases unmatched: 14. In DNA form, the CDR3 reads TGTGCCAGCAGCCCGAGACAGGGTGATGCTACGGAGCAGTACTTC. Translating gives CASSPRQGDATEQYF. The full variable domain, rest sourced from reference TRBV7-9 and TRBJ2-7, is DTGVSQNPRHKITKRGQNVTFRCDPISEHNRLYWYRQTLGQGPEFLTYFQNEAQLEKSRLLSDRFSAERPKGSFSTLEIQRTEQGDSAMYLCASSPRQGDATEQYFGPGTRLTVT.

In its sample, this clonotype ranks as large. This chain uses TRBV20-1 with TRBJ2-7; D not certain. Trimming took off 0 bases at V and 0 bases at J, with 9 bases between the two ends. Germline V lookup: CDR1 DFQATT, CDR2 SNEGSKA (reference sequence). This CDR3 comprises 14 residues. As DNA, the CDR3 is TGCAGTGCTAGAGATAGGCGTCGCTCCTACGAGCAGTACTTC. This translates into CSARDRRRSYEQYF.

The chain uses TRBV15 and TRBJ1-2, with 7 bases lining up with TRBD1. The CDR3 has 16 residues. V dropped 4 bases and J dropped 8; count of bases not matched to a gene: 16. Germline CDR1 is LNHNV and CDR2 is YYDKDF (reference sequence). The CDR3 reads CATSTSERTGRIGYTF. The CDR3 DNA reads TGTGCCACCAGCACTTCCGAGAGGACAGGAAGGATCGGCTACACCTTC.

The V gene is TRBV9, the J gene TRBJ2-2; no reliable D call. The CDR3 is 12 amino acids. Trimming cost V 4 bases and J 7 bases, with 8 bases left between them. Germline V lookup: CDR1 SGDLS, CDR2 YYNGEE. CDR3 sequence reads: CASSPPIGELFF. In DNA form, the CDR3 reads TGTGCCAGCAGCCCTCCTATCGGGGAGCTGTTTTTT.

This clonotype has a count of ten or more. V usage is TRBV2 and J usage is TRBJ1-5; D is unresolved. Trimming removed 4 bases from V and 0 bases from J, with 7 bases in between. The germline V gene encodes CDR1 SNHLY and CDR2 FYNNEI. CDR3 length equals 14 residues. The chain's CDR3 is CASSVQASNQPQHF. The DNA of the CDR3 is TGTGCCAGCAGTGTACAAGCTAGCAATCAGCCCCAGCATTTT.

This rearrangement joins TRBV7-8 to TRBJ2-5, with 7 bases lining up with TRBD1. Germline lookup yields CDR1 SGHVS and CDR2 FQNEAQ. This CDR3 is built from 18 residues. J gave up 2 bases and V 2 bases, and 14 bases lay outside the gene matches. CDR3 amino acids: CASSLSQSTGTIQETQYF. As DNA, the CDR3 is TGTGCCAGCAGCTTATCCCAATCGACAGGGACAATACAAGAGACCCAGTACTTC.

This clonotype was seen more than once but under ten times. A much larger clonotype is one base distant, so this may be a read error. The chain combines TRBV6-5 with TRBJ1-6, with a tentative D call TRBD1 (5 bases). The CDR3 is 13 residues long. Germline V gives CDR1 MNHEY, CDR2 SVGAGI. V was cut by 0 bases and J by 15 bases, with 12 bases left in between. The CDR3 nucleotides are TGTGCCAGCAGTTACTCAAGGGGTCCACTCCTCCACTTT. It is translated as CASSYSRGPLLHF.

V gene TRBV24-1 combines with J gene TRBJ1-1, with D hard to call. The CDR3 runs 13 residues. V was pared by 5 bases and J by 2 bases, with 8 bases between. Germline lookup yields CDR1 KGHDR and CDR2 SFDVKD. CDR3: CATSGESNTEAFF. The CDR3 DNA follows: TGTGCCACCAGTGGGGAAAGTAACACTGAAGCTTTCTTT.

This clonotype was recorded many times. This chain joins TRBV4-1 and TRBJ1-6; D remains ambiguous. The CDR3 is 16 residues long. Germline V gives CDR1 MGHRA, CDR2 YSYEKL. The V end was cut by 2 bases, the J end by 6 bases, with 14 bases between. The CDR3 coding sequence is TGCGCCAGCAGCCAAAGGGTGGGCGGAGTTAATTCACCCCTCCACTTT. Protein: CASSQRVGGVNSPLHF.

A few counts support this clonotype. The chain uses TRBV15 and TRBJ1-2; 10 bases match TRBD1. Germline-derived CDR1 and CDR2 are LNHNV and YYDKDF (reference sequence). Trimming removed 0 bases from V and 4 bases from J; junction bases left unmatched: 2. The CDR3 contains 15 residues. The CDR3 region has the DNA TGTGCCACCAGCAGAGATGGGGACAGGGGCTATGGCTACACCTTC. Translating it yields CATSRDGDRGYGYTF. Using reference TRBV15 and TRBJ1-2 for the parts outside the CDR3, the full variable domain is DAMVIQNPRYQVTQFGKPVTLSCSQTLNHNVMYWYQQKSSQAPKLLFHYYDKDFNNEADTPDNFQSRRPNTSFCFLDIRSPGLGDTAMYLCATSRDGDRGYGYTFGSGTRLTVV.

V gene TRBV20-1 combines with J gene TRBJ1-3; D uncertain. The germline V gene has CDR1 DFQATT and CDR2 SNEGSKA (reference sequence). This CDR3 region has 12 residues. V was shortened by 3 bases and J by 2 bases, with 5 bases between the two germline ends. The CDR3 DNA reads TGCAGTGCTAGGCAACCTGGAAACACCATATATTTT. Its protein product is CSARQPGNTIYF.

This chain connects TRBV12-3 or TRBV12-4 to TRBJ1-6; D ambiguous. The CDR3 covers 13 residues. Trimming shortened V by 5 bases and J by 8 bases, and 10 bases separated the two germline ends. The DNA of the CDR3 is TGTGCCAGCAGTGCCTTCGAGGATTCACCCCTCCACTTT. Amino acids: CASSAFEDSPLHF.

This clonotype was recorded many times. The rearrangement links TRBV11-2 to TRBJ2-3, with TRBD1 as a possible D gene (6 bases). The CDR3 is 13 amino acids. Trimming removed 9 bases from V and 4 bases from J, with 14 bases in between. Germline loops: CDR1 SGHAT, CDR2 FQNNGV. The CDR3 protein is CASGRNRADTQYF. As DNA, the CDR3 is TGTGCCAGTGGACGCAACAGGGCAGATACGCAGTATTTT. Based on the CDR3 plus reference TRBV11-2 and TRBJ2-3, the full variable domain is EAGVAQSPRYKIIEKRQSVAFWCNPISGHATLYWYQQILGQGPKLLIQFQNNGVVDDSQLPKDRFSAERLKGVDSTLKIQPAKLEDSAVYLCASGRNRADTQYFGPGTRLTVL.

In this sample, this clonotype turned up once. No conserved phenylalanine or tryptophan is present at the end of the CDR3, so a read error is the likely explanation. This CDR3 reads CSVEGGTSYEQYL. The CDR3 coding sequence is TGCAGCGTTGAAGGGGGCACCTCCTACGAGCAGTACCTC. This chain links TRBV29-1 with TRBJ2-7; weak D call: TRBD1 (5 bases). The germline CDR1 and CDR2 sequences are SQVTM and ANQGSEA. Deletions cut 1 base from V and 0 bases from J, with 7 bases between. The CDR3 contains 13 residues.

This sequence joins TRBV19 and TRBJ2-2, with D hard to call. Germline lookup yields CDR1 LNHDA and CDR2 SQIVND (reference sequence). Trimming left V 7 bases short and J 1 base short, with 16 bases between. The CDR3 contains 16 residues. This chain's CDR3 is CASISLHSENTGELFF. As DNA, the CDR3 is TGTGCCAGTATTTCCCTACACAGTGAGAACACCGGGGAGCTGTTTTTT.

The CDR3: CASRENRGESNQPQHF. The CDR3 nucleotides are TGTGCCAGTAGGGAGAACAGGGGGGAGAGCAATCAGCCCCAGCATTTT. The chain combines TRBV19 with TRBJ1-5, with TRBD1 identical over 8 bases. Looked up from germline, CDR1 is LNHDA and CDR2 is SQIVND (reference sequence). The length of the CDR3 is 16 residues. Unmatched junction bases numbered 8, after V lost 6 bases and J lost 1 base.

This clonotype was detected only once. CDR3 nucleotides: TGTGCCAGCAGCGTAGGACTAGCGGGGCAAGATGAGCAGTTCTTC. Residues: CASSVGLAGQDEQFF. The V gene is TRBV9, the J gene TRBJ2-1, with TRBD2 identical over 11 bases. Trimming removed 0 bases from V and 8 bases from J; junction bases left unmatched: 4. This CDR3 has 15 residues. Per germline, CDR1 SGDLS and CDR2 YYNGEE.

The V gene is TRBV4-1, the J gene TRBJ2-7, with D unresolved. Germline V gives CDR1 MGHRA, CDR2 YSYEKL. Trimming took off 0 bases at V and 3 bases at J, with 12 bases between the two ends. This CDR3 has 15 residues. CDR3 region: CASSQEVVQIYEQYF. DNA for the CDR3: TGCGCCAGCAGCCAAGAAGTCGTCCAGATCTACGAGCAGTACTTC.

Comments on this clonotype: The germline gene is not matched at one end of the junction; a read error may be the cause. The rearrangement uses TRBV5-1 and TRBJ2-3, with D maybe TRBD2 (5 bases). This CDR3 comprises 14 residues. Per the germline V gene, CDR1 is SGHRS and CDR2 is YFSETQ. The CDR3 DNA is TGCGCCTGCAGCTTGGATACTTCAGAGGGTGAGCAGTATTTT. Translation: CACSLDTSEGEQYF. Combining the CDR3 with reference TRBV5-1 and TRBJ2-3 gives the whole variable domain KAGVTQTPRYLIKTRGQQVTLSCSPISGHRSVSWYQQTPGQGLQFLFEYFSETQRNKGNFPGRFSGRQFSNSRSEMNVSTLELGDSALYLCACSLDTSEGEQYFGPGTRLTVL.

The chain employs TRBV25-1 and TRBJ2-2, with a possible D match to TRBD2 (6 bases). Deletions cut 5 bases from V and 3 bases from J, with 13 bases between. The CDR3 consists of 15 residues. The germline V gene encodes CDR1 MGHDK and CDR2 SYGVNS. The CDR3 is CASSLRRGYTGELFF. The CDR3 bases are TGTGCCAGCAGTTTGAGGAGGGGTTACACCGGGGAGCTGTTTTTT.

Ten or more counts support this clonotype. The CDR3 DNA follows: TGTGCCACCCGTTCTCAAGATGGGGCCAACGTCCTGACTTTC. Encoded protein: CATRSQDGANVLTF. The chain couples TRBV6-1 to TRBJ2-6, with D unclear. Trimming left V 10 bases short and J 3 bases short, with 13 bases between. The CDR3 totals 14 residues. From germline, CDR1 is MNHNS and CDR2 SASEGT.

With regard to this clonotype: A much more abundant neighbour one base away suggests this may be a read error. The rearrangement links TRBV6-1 to TRBJ2-1; tentative D call: TRBD2 (6 bases). The CDR3 runs 14 residues. Germline CDR1 and CDR2: MNHNS and SASEGT. The CDR3 loop reads CASLGGSSYNEQLF. The CDR3 coding sequence is TGTGCCAGCTTGGGGGGAAGCTCCTACAATGAGCAGTTATTC.